Listed below are T cell receptor beta chains from one sample, sequenced in a study of cytomegalovirus exposure and HLA in healthy donors. Produced via immunoSEQ multiplex PCR; TCRdb's table is partial and in-frame only. The sample carries 150,000 to 200,000 clones, roughly 80% recorded once. The sequenced sample was PBMCs. These receptor sequences come from a woman aged 50 to 65 in good health and CMV-seropositive. The CDR3 runs from the conserved cysteine through the conserved F or W. Each record gives: J gene, clone size, D gene, V gene, CDR3 DNA, CDR3 protein. A D gene is named only where the DNA matches it firmly. Clone size is given for some rows only: seen once, a few or many times, or a class if the clone is expanded.

j_gene: TRBJ2-5
abundance: NA
d_gene: NA
v_gene: TRBV5-6
CDR3nt: TGTGCCAGCAGCTTAAAGACAGGCATCCAAGAGACCCAGTACTTC
CDR3aa: CASSLKTGIQETQYF

j_gene: TRBJ2-3
abundance: NA
d_gene: TRBD2
v_gene: TRBV5-1
CDR3nt: TGCGCCAGCAGCGGGGGGACTAGCGGGGATACGCAGTATTTT
CDR3aa: CASSGGTSGDTQYF

j_gene: TRBJ2-7
abundance: NA
d_gene: NA
v_gene: TRBV2
CDR3nt: TGTGCCAGCAGTGGAGTTCGTAGGGCGAGGGACGAGCAGTACTTC
CDR3aa: CASSGVRRARDEQYF

j_gene: TRBJ2-2
abundance: NA
d_gene: TRBD1
v_gene: TRBV5-1
CDR3nt: TGCGCCAGCAGCGTGACAGGGTACTACACCGGGGAGCTGTTTTTT
CDR3aa: CASSVTGYYTGELFF

j_gene: TRBJ1-5
abundance: few
d_gene: TRBD1
v_gene: TRBV6-1
CDR3nt: TGTGCCAGCAGGGGGACAGGGTCCCAGCCCCAGCATTTT
CDR3aa: CASRGTGSQPQHF

j_gene: TRBJ2-1
abundance: NA
d_gene: NA
v_gene: TRBV20-1
CDR3nt: TGCAGTGCTACCAGGGCGAATGAGCAGTTCTTC
CDR3aa: CSATRANEQFF

j_gene: TRBJ1-6
abundance: NA
d_gene: NA
v_gene: TRBV6-1
CDR3nt: TGTGCCGGTCACGGGTCCTATAATTCACCCCTCCACTTT
CDR3aa: CAGHGSYNSPLHF

j_gene: TRBJ1-2
abundance: NA
d_gene: NA
v_gene: TRBV5-1
CDR3nt: TGCGCCAGCAGCTACAACCTCGAGGGTGGCTACACCTTC
CDR3aa: CASSYNLEGGYTF

j_gene: TRBJ2-7
abundance: NA
d_gene: NA
v_gene: TRBV11-3
CDR3nt: TGTGCCAGCAGCTTAGTAAGGTGGGCTTCGTACGAGCAGTACTTC
CDR3aa: CASSLVRWASYEQYF

j_gene: TRBJ2-7
abundance: few
d_gene: TRBD2
v_gene: TRBV5-1
CDR3nt: TGCGCCAGCAGCAAATTGGGCCCGGGGACTACCTTATACGAGCAGTACTTC
CDR3aa: CASSKLGPGTTLYEQYF

j_gene: TRBJ2-1
abundance: NA
d_gene: TRBD2
v_gene: TRBV6-5
CDR3nt: TGTGCCAGCAGCCTAGCGGGGGGGCCTAACAATGAGCAGTTCTTC
CDR3aa: CASSLAGGPNNEQFF

j_gene: TRBJ2-7
abundance: NA
d_gene: NA
v_gene: TRBV30
CDR3nt: TGTGCCTGGAGTGGGCAGGTCTACGAGCAGTACTTC
CDR3aa: CAWSGQVYEQYF

j_gene: TRBJ2-1
abundance: once
d_gene: TRBD1
v_gene: TRBV5-1
CDR3nt: TGCGCCAGCAGCACATCGGGACAGACCTACAATGAGCAGTTCTTC
CDR3aa: CASSTSGQTYNEQFF

j_gene: TRBJ2-1
abundance: NA
d_gene: TRBD2
v_gene: TRBV11-2
CDR3nt: TGTGCCAGCAGCTTATGGGCGGGGGGCTACAATGAGCAGTTCTTC
CDR3aa: CASSLWAGGYNEQFF

j_gene: TRBJ2-3
abundance: NA
d_gene: NA
v_gene: TRBV7-6
CDR3nt: TGTGCCAGCAGCTTAGCAACCGGGACTAGCACAGATACGCAGTATTTT
CDR3aa: CASSLATGTSTDTQYF

j_gene: TRBJ1-1
abundance: NA
d_gene: TRBD1
v_gene: TRBV4-1
CDR3nt: TGCGCCAGCAGCCAAGTCCTTAACAGGGGGCGGACTGAAGCTTTCTTT
CDR3aa: CASSQVLNRGRTEAFF

j_gene: TRBJ1-6
abundance: NA
d_gene: NA
v_gene: TRBV27
CDR3nt: TGTGCCAGCAGGGGCCTTGAGTCAGGGAATTCACCCCTCCACTTT
CDR3aa: CASRGLESGNSPLHF

j_gene: TRBJ1-1
abundance: few
d_gene: NA
v_gene: TRBV7-9
CDR3nt: TGTGCCAGCAGACAGTCCGGCGCTGAAGCTTTCTTT
CDR3aa: CASRQSGAEAFF

j_gene: TRBJ2-1
abundance: NA
d_gene: NA
v_gene: TRBV29-1
CDR3nt: TGCAGCGTTGCCGAGGTCAATGAGCAGTTCTTC
CDR3aa: CSVAEVNEQFF